The TCR beta chain described here comes from a study of regulatory T cells in long-lasting Graves disease (dated by TCRdb to the early 2020s). Background on the whole study: In the newly diagnosed Graves' disease group, patients had been taking antithyroid drugs for less than 3 months. This study used TCR sequencing and RNA sequencing of peripheral blood to compare persistent Graves' disease patients against newly diagnosed Graves' disease patients. The study was registered as a clinical trial and conducted in China. A total of 33 samples underwent TCR sequencing, from 13 patients with persistent Graves' disease and some 20 patients with newly diagnosed Graves' disease.

The meaning of the sample's time point label: newly diagnosed GD, antithyroid drugs for less than 3 months. RNA was extracted from PBMCs in TRIzol for both TCR sequencing and RNA sequencing. The diagnosis of Graves' disease followed American Thyroid Association guidelines. Patients were recruited from an endocrinology department in Xi'an, China. Each patient gave 8.5 to 9.5 milliliters of peripheral blood, collected in an EDTA anticoagulant tube. PBMCs were isolated by Ficoll Paque Plus density gradient separation without further T cell sorting. An Agilent 2100 Bioanalyzer and agarose gel were used to assess RNA quality, and a NanoDrop 2000 was used to measure RNA concentration. Libraries were constructed by multiplex PCR. Instrument used: Illumina HiSeq 4000. TCR beta libraries were built with iRepertoire HTBI primers and Arm-PCR amplification of CDR3 regions. Before sequencing, the PCR products went through gel purification. The source study handled its data this way. Across samples, 55 to 80 TRBV and 12 to 15 TRBJ segments were identified and used for gene usage analysis of CDR3 amino acid clonotypes. COPE and FqMerger were used to merge the filtered high-quality paired reads into contigs. Contigs were aligned with BLAST to IMGT TRBV, TRBD and TRBJ reference genes, and CDR3 was defined per IMGT. Any clonotype with a frequency above 0.1% was counted as a highly expanded clone. Repertoire diversity was measured by Shannon entropy, and V-J evenness by the Gini coefficient. Public clonotypes were defined as clonotypes shared by more than one individual. TCRdb's own reprocessing of the public reads used fastp at Q25 and MiXCR and kept productive beta chains. Duplicate CDR3 protein sequences are folded into a single record with the most common DNA and genes. These V and J calls rely on TCRdb rather than the paper's analysis. The sample records approximately 350,000 distinct CDR3 sequences, approximately 12% of which are singletons. Over 15% of the sample is taken by the ten largest.

This clonotype was detected ten times or more. Its target antigen remains unknown. The input lacks base qualities; no much larger clone sits a single base away. The trim is 1 base for V and 5 bases for J, with a gap of 8 bases between the germline ends. CDR1 and CDR2 were assigned from the germline V gene as SNHLY and FYNNEI. Reading from cysteine to phenylalanine, the CDR3 counts 14 amino acids. CDR3 DNA is the only sequence kept; it has 42 bases, read in frame from the first base. Points the paper makes about the study in general: Lower TCR Shannon entropy and fewer highly expanded clones were observed in persistent Graves' disease patients than in newly diagnosed patients, which suggested clonal expansion. Preferential use of TRBV28, TRBJ1-2 and TRBJ2-5 was observed in persistent disease, whereas TRBV20-1 and TRBJ2-1 were favored in newly diagnosed disease. The authors noted that the small sample size was a limitation that may lower accuracy. Patients with persistent disease shared more public clonotypes (fewer than 3,000) than newly diagnosed patients did (966). Sequencing and analysis were limited to the TCR beta chain. Only peripheral blood was studied, because thyroid tissue, the primary lesion, was inaccessible.

The data also belong to a second study, concerning T cells in Graves' hyperthyroidism and ophthalmopathy. The second source states: A patient counted as having stable Graves' hyperthyroidism if no progression to ophthalmopathy occurred over 18 months of follow-up. The hyperthyroidism patients were between 18 and 65 years old and newly diagnosed, with a disease duration of less than 2 months. Patients with uncontrolled infections, other autoimmune diseases, pregnancy or lactation were excluded. Diagnoses relied on clinical symptoms, serum thyroxine and TRAb, thyroid ultrasound and orbital computed tomography. A first-round RT-PCR of the TCR CDR3 used the HTBI primer set with the Qiagen OneStep RT-PCR kit. Most expanded thyroid clonotypes (frequency above 0.001) were also detected in blood, suggesting blood repertoires may reflect thyroid immune responses. A model built on a 13 V-J signature distinguished ophthalmopathy from stable hyperthyroidism, reaching over 85% sensitivity and around 81% specificity in cross-validation and 80%/75% in testing. During validation, the model predicted progression to ophthalmopathy a median of approximately 7 months ahead of onset, with 70.59% sensitivity and under 85% specificity. A discovery cohort of approximately 97 patients, roughly 40 with Graves' ophthalmopathy and roughly 59 with stable Graves' hyperthyroidism, was used to find distinguishing TCR V-J signatures. An independent validation cohort of around 19 hyperthyroidism patients and about 16 patients who later progressed to ophthalmopathy tested prospective prediction of ophthalmopathy. For training and testing, the approximately 92 patients in the discovery cohort were randomly divided in a 7:3 ratio. Thyroid tissue and blood T-cell repertoires from about 6 Graves' hyperthyroidism patients were also compared in the study. Once sampling was done, hyperthyroidism patients were given methimazole at a starting dose of 30 mg daily, whereas ophthalmopathy patients were given high-dose intravenous methylprednisolone. Libraries were constructed in a second round of multiplex PCR, after which size selection and purification were carried out. Sequencing of the libraries was done on an Illumina HiSeq2000 using paired-end 100 bp reads. Raw data were processed with SOAPnuke, discarding reads with adapters, uncalled bases, mean Phred below 15, or no exact constant-primer or identifier match. COPE v1.2.5 was used to merge the high-quality paired reads, and each unique nucleotide sequence was defined as a clonotype. Clonotypes were aligned to IMGT TRBV, TRBD and TRBJ reference segments using MiTCR v1.1. The analysis was restricted to V-J combinations with a frequency above 0.0001, which together covered about 99% of the repertoires. A TCS score was defined as the ratio between F50 (clonal expansion) and ExV (chaos), using BLOSUM62-based TCRdist between CDR3 peptides within each V-J. Welch's t-statistics and random forest reduced around 510 V-J features to under 15, which were used in a naive Bayes classifier (R e1071). No statistical method was used to fix the sample size in advance, and group allocation was not hidden from the investigators. The paper describes TCR Vbeta CDR3 sequencing of 130 to 150 peripheral blood samples, made up of 43 ophthalmopathy patients, around 78 hyperthyroidism patients and 17 progressor patients.

The source material was peripheral blood mononuclear cells (PBMCs), sampled at new diagnosis, from a patient treated with antithyroid drugs. The clonotype originates from a woman aged 18-29 years with Graves disease. Donor details come from another sample of the same person, matched by shared clones. The chain couples TRBV2 to TRBJ2-2, and perhaps TRBD1 as D gene, on 6 matching bases. The nucleotide sequence is given as TGTGCCAGCAGTGAAGACAGGGAAACCGGGGAGCTGTTTTTT. Its amino acids are CASSEDRETGELFF.